One sample yielded the 10 T cell receptor beta chains listed below, sequenced in a study of cytomegalovirus exposure and HLA in healthy donors. PCR primers comprised 60 Vbeta and 13 Jbeta primers. Only in-frame clones appear in the TCRdb table, and some are missing; sequencing was by immunoSEQ multiplex PCR. The sample consists of some 140,000 clones, approximately 71% of them appearing once. The sample taken for sequencing was PBMCs. The receptors derive from a man under 40 in good health and CMV-seronegative.

This chain joins TRBV28 and TRBJ2-7; 7 nucleotides match TRBD1. This CDR3 comprises 13 residues. Germline lookup yields CDR1 MDHEN and CDR2 SYDVKM. The junction had 3 bases not matched to a gene; V was cut back by 6 bases and J by 1 base. CDR3 protein: CASRGTASYEQYF. Written as DNA, the CDR3 is TGTGCCAGCAGGGGGACAGCTTCCTACGAGCAGTACTTC.

This chain joins TRBV7-8 and TRBJ2-7; possibly TRBD2 for D (6 bases). Per the germline V gene, CDR1 is SGHVS and CDR2 is FQNEAQ. V was pared by 5 bases and J by 3 bases, with 17 bases between. The CDR3 totals 15 residues. CDR3: CASSPRDLAFYEQYF. CDR3 in DNA: TGTGCCAGCAGCCCTCGGGACTTAGCGTTCTACGAGCAGTACTTC.

The chain has TRBV5-8 and TRBJ1-5; 10 nucleotides match TRBD1. This CDR3 has 16 residues. Trimming removed 2 bases from V and 4 bases from J; junction bases left unmatched: 6. From germline, CDR1 is SGHTS and CDR2 YDEGEE. The CDR3: CASSFRQGALNQPQHF. DNA of the CDR3: TGTGCCAGCAGCTTCAGACAGGGGGCGCTTAATCAGCCCCAGCATTTT.

V and J are TRBV2 and TRBJ1-3; D is uncertain. CDR1 SNHLY and CDR2 FYNNEI come from the germline V gene. This CDR3 has 14 amino acids. V was trimmed by 11 bases and J by 0 bases, leaving 14 bases between them. This chain's CDR3 is CACLQSFSGNTIYF. The CDR3 bases are TGTGCCTGCTTACAGAGCTTCTCTGGAAACACCATATATTTT.

This chain joins TRBV2 and TRBJ2-2; 10 bases match TRBD2. Germline loops: CDR1 SNHLY, CDR2 FYNNEI. The V gene end was trimmed by 7 bases and the J gene end by 9 bases; junction bases not matched to a gene: 14. This CDR3 is 16 amino acids long. CDR3 in amino acids: CASMESGRVQGRELFF. In nucleotides, the CDR3 is TGTGCCAGCATGGAAAGCGGGAGGGTACAGGGCAGGGAGCTGTTTTTT.

This clone appeared a few times. The chain recombines TRBV6-5 with TRBJ2-1, with D unresolved. Germline loops: CDR1 MNHEY, CDR2 SVGAGI. The CDR3 runs 15 residues. The V and J ends lost 6 bases and 0 bases respectively, with 12 bases between them. CDR3: CASSTRHRSYNEQFF. CDR3 DNA sequence: TGTGCCAGCAGCACCCGACATCGCTCCTACAATGAGCAGTTCTTC.

DNA of the CDR3: TGTGCCAGCAGCCACCCCGGGACTACCCCCTACGAGCAGTACTTC. It encodes CASSHPGTTPYEQYF. J is TRBJ2-7 and V is TRBV5-4; 7 nucleotides match TRBD2. V shed 4 bases, J shed 2 bases, and the junction held 9 bases outside the gene matches. CDR3 length: 15 amino acids. CDR1 SGHNT and CDR2 YYREEE come from the germline V gene (reference sequence).

This clone was detected only a few times. The chain uses TRBV28 and TRBJ1-2; possible D gene TRBD1, 6 bases. Between the trimmed V and J ends, which lost 2 bases and 4 bases, there was a span of 14 bases. Looked up from germline, CDR1 is MDHEN and CDR2 is SYDVKM. The CDR3 length is 15 residues. The CDR3 DNA reads TGTGCCAGCAGTTTAGGGGGGGCGCAGGGCTATGGCTACACCTTC. Its protein is CASSLGGAQGYGYTF.

The chain is built from TRBV27 and TRBJ2-7; 10 bases match TRBD1. Germline trimming cut 3 bases from V and 2 bases from J; bases unmatched to any gene: 4. The CDR3 is 15 residues long. Germline CDR1 is MNHEY and CDR2 is SMNVEV (reference sequence). CDR3 sequence: CASSLGTGAPYEQYF. In nucleotides, the CDR3 is TGTGCCAGCAGTTTGGGGACAGGGGCCCCCTACGAGCAGTACTTC.

The chain couples TRBV5-1 to TRBJ2-1, with unresolved D. This CDR3 is built from 13 residues. Germline CDR1 SGHRS, CDR2 YFSETQ. Trimming took 2 bases from V and 9 from J, leaving 12 bases between them. The CDR3 DNA sequence: TGCGCCAGCAGCTTAGCCGGAGCCACTGAGCAGTTCTTC. Translation gives CASSLAGATEQFF.